These T cell receptor beta chains were read from a single sample in a study of CD8 T cells in Susac syndrome. Each CDR3 protein is one row after TCRdb ran MiXCR on the immunoSEQ multiplex PCR reads. The sample yields 400,000 to 550,000 distinct CDR3 sequences, approximately 85% seen once. Material for sequencing was CD8+ T cells from PBMCs. The receptors here all came from a human donor with multiple sclerosis. Both conserved end residues are part of each CDR3. The D gene is left open where the match is weak. The listing skips clone size in some rows; elsewhere it reads once, few, many or a size class.

V	size	J	length	D	DNA	CDR3
TRBV10-3	NA	TRBJ1-3	16	NA	TGTGCCATCAGTGACCTAGCTGACAGCTCTGGAAACACCATATATTTT	CAISDLADSSGNTIYF
TRBV11-2	few	TRBJ2-3	17	NA	TGTGCCAGCAGCTTAGACCGCTTGGTGGAGGGTACAGATACGCAGTATTTT	CASSLDRLVEGTDTQYF
TRBV29-1	once	TRBJ1-3	18	TRBD1	TGCAGCGTTCCCCTTCCCACTGGCCCAGGGGGAGCTGGAAACACCATATATTTT	CSVPLPTGPGGAGNTIYF
TRBV2	once	TRBJ1-2	14	NA	TGTGCCAGCACCCCCACAGCCAACGTCTATGGCTACACCTTC	CASTPTANVYGYTF
TRBV6-2/TRBV6-3	NA	TRBJ1-1	16	NA	TGTGCCAGCAGTTCCGACCCCAACAGGTTTGGCACTGAAGCTTTCTTT	CASSSDPNRFGTEAFF
TRBV29-1	NA	TRBJ2-3	15	NA	TGCAGCGCCCTTGACCCAGGAGGGGGCCCAGATACGCAGTATTTT	CSALDPGGGPDTQYF
TRBV27	NA	TRBJ1-5	13	NA	TGTGCCAGCAGTCCCTGGAGCAATCAGCCCCAGCATTTT	CASSPWSNQPQHF
TRBV7-2	NA	TRBJ2-2	13	NA	TGTGCCAGCAGCTTAGTGGGTCCCGGGGAGCTGTTTTTT	CASSLVGPGELFF
TRBV19	NA	TRBJ2-1	15	TRBD2	TGTGCCAGTAGTATAATTCCGGGAGGGGGGAATGAGCAGTTCTTC	CASSIIPGGGNEQFF
TRBV14	NA	TRBJ1-2	17	NA	TGTGCCAGCAGCCAAGCAGGGAACCCGGTTTGGAACTATGGCTACACCTTC	CASSQAGNPVWNYGYTF
TRBV16	NA	TRBJ1-2	18	NA	TGTGCCAGCAGCCCATCTTCCCCCCTGGTGGGAAACTTCTATGGCTACACCTTC	CASSPSSPLVGNFYGYTF
TRBV6-5	NA	TRBJ1-2	13	NA	TGTGCCAGCAGCCTAGGACTAGGGGATGGCTACACCTTC	CASSLGLGDGYTF
TRBV27	NA	TRBJ2-4	13	NA	TGTGCCAGCAGTCCCTCATCTGGAAACATTCAGTACTTC	CASSPSSGNIQYF
TRBV6-5	NA	TRBJ2-5	12	NA	TGTGCCAGCTATGGTGGCGGGGAGACCCAGTACTTC	CASYGGGETQYF
TRBV6-1	NA	TRBJ2-5	15	NA	TGTGCCAGCAGTAGTGAGGCCGGGAACCAAGAGACCCAGTACTTC	CASSSEAGNQETQYF
TRBV7-9	NA	TRBJ2-7	14	NA	TGTGCCAGCAGCTCCCCGACCGAGGCCTACGAGCAGTACTTC	CASSSPTEAYEQYF
TRBV4-1	once	TRBJ2-3	19	NA	TGCGCCAGCAGCCAAGCCCTCCTCCATAAGGACGCCGGAACTGATACGCAGTATTTT	CASSQALLHKDAGTDTQYF
TRBV6-5	NA	TRBJ1-1	15	NA	TGTGCCAGCAGTTACCTGGGCAGGGGGAACACTGAAGCTTTCTTT	CASSYLGRGNTEAFF
TRBV14	NA	TRBJ1-2	16	NA	TGTGCCAGCAGCCAACTCCGCGGGGGGAACGTCTATGGCTACACCTTC	CASSQLRGGNVYGYTF
TRBV6-5	NA	TRBJ1-1	14	NA	TGTGCCAGCACCGCGGCAGGGGAGAACACTGAAGCTTTCTTT	CASTAAGENTEAFF
TRBV7-9	once	TRBJ2-7	13	TRBD1	TGTGCCAGCAGCTTGCCGGACAGGGACGAGCAGTACTTC	CASSLPDRDEQYF
TRBV27	NA	TRBJ2-3	16	TRBD1	TGTGCCAGCAGCCTCTCAGGACAGGGCCGGGCAGATACGCAGTATTTT	CASSLSGQGRADTQYF
TRBV27	NA	TRBJ2-6	14	NA	TGTGCCAGCAGGAGGGACTCTGGGGCCAACGTCCTGACTTTC	CASRRDSGANVLTF
TRBV4-1	NA	TRBJ2-7	15	TRBD1	TGCGCCAGCAGCCAAGGAGGGACAGGGGACGGGGAGCAGTACTTC	CASSQGGTGDGEQYF
TRBV10-3	NA	TRBJ1-5	16	NA	TGTGCCATCAGTGAGTCAACACAGGGTCCCAATCAGCCCCAGCATTTT	CAISESTQGPNQPQHF
TRBV27	NA	TRBJ2-1	13	TRBD2	TGTGCCAGCAGGCTAGCGGGGGGCCGAGAGCAGTTCTTC	CASRLAGGREQFF
TRBV19	NA	TRBJ2-7	15	NA	TGTGCCAGTAGTATTAGGCCGGGACCCGCAAACGAGCAGTACTTC	CASSIRPGPANEQYF
TRBV20-1	NA	TRBJ2-7	14	NA	TGCAGTGCCGCCGGGGCGGACGGGTCCTACGAGCAGTACTTC	CSAAGADGSYEQYF
TRBV11-2	NA	TRBJ2-3	14	NA	TGTGCCAGCAGCTGGGGGGGCACCACAGATACGCAGTATTTT	CASSWGGTTDTQYF
TRBV20-1	NA	TRBJ2-1	12	NA	TGCAGTGTGATAACAATCTACAATGAGCAGTTCTTC	CSVITIYNEQFF
TRBV27	NA	TRBJ2-1	16	TRBD2	TGTGCCAGCAGTTCTTATACTAGCGGGAGTAGAAATGAGCAGTTCTTC	CASSSYTSGSRNEQFF
TRBV28	NA	TRBJ2-3	14	NA	TGTGCCAGCAGTTTATCAGCCTTCACAGATACGCAGTATTTT	CASSLSAFTDTQYF
TRBV27	once	TRBJ2-7	14	TRBD1	TGTGCCAGCAGCCTAAGAGGGGGCGTGAACGAGCAGTACTTC	CASSLRGGVNEQYF
TRBV6-5	NA	TRBJ1-1	14	NA	TGTGCCAGCAGTTGGTCGGACGGGAACACTGAAGCTTTCTTT	CASSWSDGNTEAFF
TRBV2	NA	TRBJ2-3	15	NA	TGTGCCAGCAGTGAAACGGGGGATAGCACAGATACGCAGTATTTT	CASSETGDSTDTQYF
TRBV11-2	NA	TRBJ1-4	15	TRBD1	TGTGCCAGCAGTCGGAGGGGACAGGGAAATGAAAAACTGTTTTTT	CASSRRGQGNEKLFF
TRBV7-9	once	TRBJ2-1	13	TRBD2	TGTGCCACCAGACTAGCGGGAGGGAATGAGCAGTTCTTC	CATRLAGGNEQFF